This TCR beta chain was observed in a study of CD8 T cells in ankylosing spondylitis. Overall study results and limits: Several highly homologous variants made up a TCR beta motif, and this motif appeared characteristic of ankylosing spondylitis blood.

To note about this clonotype: Its antigen is currently unknown.

Libraries of TCR beta came from quantitative 5'-RACE with molecular barcodes. TCRdb re-called the 5' RACE reads through MiXCR, storing one row per CDR3 protein. This table holds some 450,000 distinct CDR3 sequences, 15% to 20% found once. Trimming pared 2 bases from V and 1 base from J, leaving 12 bases between. This CDR3 has 16 amino acids. CDR1 is SGDLS and CDR2 is YYNGEE in the germline V gene. The chain joins TRBV9 to TRBJ2-2, with a weak D call TRBD1 (5 bases). Material: blood, either unsorted or a sorted T cell fraction (not recorded which). The TCR comes from a male donor with ankylosing spondylitis. CDR3 region: CASSVGQGKNTGELFF. The DNA of the CDR3 is TGTGCCAGCAGCGTTGGTCAGGGTAAGAACACCGGGGAGCTGTTTTTT.